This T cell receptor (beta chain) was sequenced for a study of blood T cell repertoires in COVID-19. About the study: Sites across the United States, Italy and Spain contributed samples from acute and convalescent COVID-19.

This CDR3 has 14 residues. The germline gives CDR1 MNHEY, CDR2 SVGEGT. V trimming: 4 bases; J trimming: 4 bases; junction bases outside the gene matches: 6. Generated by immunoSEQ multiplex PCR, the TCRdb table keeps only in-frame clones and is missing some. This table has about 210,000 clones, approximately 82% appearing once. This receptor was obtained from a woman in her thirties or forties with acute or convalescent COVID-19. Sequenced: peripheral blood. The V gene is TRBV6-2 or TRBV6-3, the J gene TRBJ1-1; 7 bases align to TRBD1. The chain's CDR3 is CASSFRGSGTEAFF. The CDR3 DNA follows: TGTGCCAGCAGTTTCAGGGGGTCTGGCACTGAAGCTTTCTTT.